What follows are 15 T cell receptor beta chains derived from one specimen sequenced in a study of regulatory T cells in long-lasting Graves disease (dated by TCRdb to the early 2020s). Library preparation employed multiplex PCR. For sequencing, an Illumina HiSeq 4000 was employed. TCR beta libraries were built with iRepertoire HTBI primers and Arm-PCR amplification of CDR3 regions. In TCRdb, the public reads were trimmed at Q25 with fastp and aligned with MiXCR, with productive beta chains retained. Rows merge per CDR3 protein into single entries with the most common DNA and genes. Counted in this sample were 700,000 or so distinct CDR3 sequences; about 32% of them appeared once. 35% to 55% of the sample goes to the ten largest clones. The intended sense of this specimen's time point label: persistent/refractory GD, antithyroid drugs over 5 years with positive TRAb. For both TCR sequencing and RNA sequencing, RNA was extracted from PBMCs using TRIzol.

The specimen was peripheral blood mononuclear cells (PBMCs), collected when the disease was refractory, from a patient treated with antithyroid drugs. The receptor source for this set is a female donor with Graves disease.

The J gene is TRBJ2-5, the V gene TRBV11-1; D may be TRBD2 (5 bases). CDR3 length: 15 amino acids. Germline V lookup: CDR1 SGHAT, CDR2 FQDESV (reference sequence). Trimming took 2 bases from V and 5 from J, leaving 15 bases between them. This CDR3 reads CASSLLGRTGETQYF. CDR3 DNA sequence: TGTGCCAGCAGCTTACTGGGCCGGACGGGGGAGACCCAGTACTTC.

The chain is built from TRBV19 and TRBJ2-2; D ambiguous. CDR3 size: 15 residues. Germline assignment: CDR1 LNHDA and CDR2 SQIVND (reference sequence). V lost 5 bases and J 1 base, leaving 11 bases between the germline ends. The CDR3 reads CASSGTVLNTGELFF. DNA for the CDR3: TGTGCCAGTAGTGGAACAGTCCTGAACACCGGGGAGCTGTTTTTT.

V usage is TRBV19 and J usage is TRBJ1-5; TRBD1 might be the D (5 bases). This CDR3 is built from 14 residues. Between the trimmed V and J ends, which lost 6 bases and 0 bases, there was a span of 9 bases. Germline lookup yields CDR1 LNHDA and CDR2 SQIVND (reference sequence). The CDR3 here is CASSRTLSNQPQHF. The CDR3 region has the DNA TGTGCCAGTAGCAGGACACTTAGCAATCAGCCCCAGCATTTT.

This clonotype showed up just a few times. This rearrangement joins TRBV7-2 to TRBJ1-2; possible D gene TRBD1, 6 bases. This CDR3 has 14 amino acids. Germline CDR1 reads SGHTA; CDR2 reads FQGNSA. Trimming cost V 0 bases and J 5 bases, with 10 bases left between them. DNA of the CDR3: TGTGCCAGCAGCTTAGCCCGGGGGCGGTATGGCTACACCTTC. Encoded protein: CASSLARGRYGYTF. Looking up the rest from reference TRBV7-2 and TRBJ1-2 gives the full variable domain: GAGVSQSPSNKVTEKGKDVELRCDPISGHTALYWYRQSLGQGLEFLIYFQGNSAPDKSGLPSDRFSAERTGGSVSTLTIQRTQQEDSAVYLCASSLARGRYGYTFGSGTRLTVV.

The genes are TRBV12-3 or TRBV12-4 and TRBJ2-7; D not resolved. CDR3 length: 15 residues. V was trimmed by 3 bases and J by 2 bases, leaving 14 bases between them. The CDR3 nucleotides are TGTGCCAGCAGTTTTGGCTGGGGTATGGCCTACGAGCAGTACTTC. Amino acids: CASSFGWGMAYEQYF.

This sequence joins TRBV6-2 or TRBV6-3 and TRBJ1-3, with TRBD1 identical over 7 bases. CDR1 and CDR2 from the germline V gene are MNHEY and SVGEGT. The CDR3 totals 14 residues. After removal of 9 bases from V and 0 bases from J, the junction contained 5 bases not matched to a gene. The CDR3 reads CASDRDDSGNTIYF. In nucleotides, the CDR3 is TGTGCCAGTGACAGGGACGACTCTGGAAACACCATATATTTT.

The CDR3 bases are TGCAGCGTGAGCGGCGGGGTCGACTATGGCTACACCTTC. It translates to CSVSGGVDYGYTF. The chain joins TRBV29-1 to TRBJ1-2; D gene ambiguous. This CDR3 spans 13 amino acids. The V end was cut by 6 bases, the J end by 3 bases, with 14 bases between. CDR1 and CDR2 from the germline V gene are SQVTM and ANQGSEA.

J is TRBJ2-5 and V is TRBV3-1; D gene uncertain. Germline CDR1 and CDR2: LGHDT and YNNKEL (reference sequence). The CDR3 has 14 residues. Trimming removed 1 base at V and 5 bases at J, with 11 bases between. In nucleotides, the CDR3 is TGTGCCAGCAGCCAAGTTGAGGCGAGGGAGACCCAGTACTTC. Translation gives CASSQVEARETQYF.

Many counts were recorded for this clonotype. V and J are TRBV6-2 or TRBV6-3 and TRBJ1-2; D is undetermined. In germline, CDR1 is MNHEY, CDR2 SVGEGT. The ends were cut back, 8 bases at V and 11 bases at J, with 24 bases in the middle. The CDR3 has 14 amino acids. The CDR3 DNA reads TGTGCCAGCGGTTTACGGGCAGCGGGCTTAGTTTACACCTTC. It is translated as CASGLRAAGLVYTF.

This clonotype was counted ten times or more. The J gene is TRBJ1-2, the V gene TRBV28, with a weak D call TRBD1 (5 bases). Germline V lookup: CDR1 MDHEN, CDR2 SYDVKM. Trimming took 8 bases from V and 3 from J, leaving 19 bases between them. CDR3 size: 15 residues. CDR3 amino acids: CASLFLGGFDYGYTF. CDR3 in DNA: TGTGCCAGCCTTTTTCTCGGGGGATTCGACTATGGCTACACCTTC.

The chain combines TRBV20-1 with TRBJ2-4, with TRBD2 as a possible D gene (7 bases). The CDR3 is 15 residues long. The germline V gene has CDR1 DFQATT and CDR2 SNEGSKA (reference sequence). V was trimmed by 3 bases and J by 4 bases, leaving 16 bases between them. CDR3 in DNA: TGCAGTGCTAGTGGCCAGGGGAGGGGGAAAAACATTCAGTACTTC. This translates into CSASGQGRGKNIQYF.

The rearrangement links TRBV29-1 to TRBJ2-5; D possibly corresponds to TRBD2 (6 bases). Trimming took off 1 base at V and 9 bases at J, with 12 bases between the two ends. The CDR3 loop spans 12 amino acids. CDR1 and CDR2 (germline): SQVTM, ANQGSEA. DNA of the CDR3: TGCAGCGTTGAAGGGCTAAGGGAGGCCCAGTACTTC. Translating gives CSVEGLREAQYF.

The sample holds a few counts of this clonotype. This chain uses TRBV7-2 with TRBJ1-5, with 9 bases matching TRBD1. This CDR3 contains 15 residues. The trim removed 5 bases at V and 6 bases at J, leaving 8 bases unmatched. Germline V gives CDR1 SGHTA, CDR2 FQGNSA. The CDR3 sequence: CASSKDRGRVQPQHF. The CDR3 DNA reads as TGTGCCAGCAGCAAGGACAGGGGCCGCGTTCAGCCCCAGCATTTT.

CDR3 bases: TGCGCCAGCAGCCTCACGGAACAGGGTGCTCAGCCCCAGCATTTT. It translates to CASSLTEQGAQPQHF. The J gene is TRBJ1-5, the V gene TRBV4-1, with D maybe TRBD1 (6 bases). CDR3 length equals 15 residues. V lost 4 bases to trimming and J lost 6 bases, with 16 bases between them. Germline-derived CDR1 and CDR2 are MGHRA and YSYEKL.

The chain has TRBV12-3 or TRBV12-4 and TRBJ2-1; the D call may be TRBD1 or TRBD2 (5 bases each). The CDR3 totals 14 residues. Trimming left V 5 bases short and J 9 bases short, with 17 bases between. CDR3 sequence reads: CASSPLGGRAEQFF. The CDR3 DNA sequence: TGTGCCAGCAGTCCCCTTGGGGGAAGGGCTGAGCAGTTCTTC.